Below are 10 T cell receptor beta chains sequenced from a single sample in a study of T cell changes during pregnancy in multiple sclerosis (dated by TCRdb to between 2017 and 2020). Libraries were built with the immunoSEQ multiplex PCR assay. TCRdb stores this immuneACCESS table with in-frame sequences only. Part of the clones is absent; in the studies checked, under half of the shortfall reflects unresolved V genes, and no reason is known for the rest. The sample yields 70,000 to 75,000 clones; roughly nine tenths were counted once. The ten largest clones represent around 3% of the sample. Specimen: peripheral blood, collected before pregnancy. Receptor source: a female donor with multiple sclerosis, enrolled in a pregnancy study.

This sequence joins TRBV7-2 and TRBJ2-7; D gene uncertain. CDR1 and CDR2 (germline): SGHTA, FQGNSA. This CDR3 region has 11 residues. V was clipped by 2 bases and J by 6 bases, with 5 bases between them. The CDR3: CASSLSREQYF. In DNA form, the CDR3 reads TGTGCCAGCAGCTTATCCCGCGAGCAGTACTTC.

The rearrangement links TRBV18 to TRBJ1-4, with 7 bases lining up with TRBD1. This CDR3 region has 16 residues. Unmatched junction bases numbered 6, after V lost 5 bases and J lost 0 bases. CDR1 and CDR2 (germline): KGHSH, LQKENI. The CDR3, as DNA: TGTGCCAGCTCAGAGACAGGGCGGCCAACTAATGAAAAACTGTTTTTT. The encoded protein is CASSETGRPTNEKLFF.

The genes are TRBV5-1 and TRBJ1-5; D unclear. Trimming cost V 1 base and J 2 bases, with 10 bases left between them. Germline CDR1 reads SGHRS; CDR2 reads YFSETQ. This CDR3 region has 15 residues. The DNA of the CDR3 is TGCGCCAGCAGCTTGAACGGGATAGGCAATCAGCCCCAGCATTTT. Protein sequence: CASSLNGIGNQPQHF.

V usage is TRBV19 and J usage is TRBJ1-1; a weak D match, TRBD1 (5 bases). Trimming shortened V by 7 bases and J by 0 bases, and 21 bases separated the two germline ends. From germline, CDR1 is LNHDA and CDR2 SQIVND (reference sequence). The CDR3 extends over 17 amino acids. CDR3 protein: CASTHIWTKNMNTEAFF. In DNA form, the CDR3 reads TGTGCCAGTACCCATATATGGACAAAGAACATGAACACTGAAGCTTTCTTT.

The CDR3 DNA sequence: TGTGCCAGCACCCCACGACAGGGAACCTACGAGCAGTACTTC. This sequence encodes CASTPRQGTYEQYF. The rearrangement uses TRBV2 and TRBJ2-7; 7 nucleotides line up with TRBD1. Per germline, CDR1 SNHLY and CDR2 FYNNEI. With 7 bases clipped from V and 2 bases from J, the junction kept 8 bases outside the gene matches. The CDR3 runs to 14 residues.

This clone is a singleton in its sample. This chain uses TRBV28 with TRBJ1-4; D is possibly TRBD1 (6 bases). The V end was cut by 5 bases, the J end by 6 bases, with 13 bases between. This CDR3 spans 14 amino acids. CDR1 and CDR2 from the germline V gene are MDHEN and SYDVKM. CDR3 sequence reads: CASSPPGGDEKLFF. Here the CDR3 DNA reads TGTGCCAGCAGTCCCCCGGGGGGCGATGAAAAACTGTTTTTT.

The chain combines TRBV6-1 with TRBJ1-4; 7 bases match TRBD1. V lost 7 bases, J lost 8 bases, and 13 bases stayed unmatched. In germline, CDR1 is MNHNS, CDR2 SASEGT. The CDR3 is made up of 15 amino acids. CDR3 bases: TGTGCCAGCAACTACAGACAGGGTCGTAAGGAAAAACTGTTTTTT. Translating it yields CASNYRQGRKEKLFF.

The V gene is TRBV19, the J gene TRBJ2-1, with 10 positions matching TRBD2. The germline CDR1 and CDR2 sequences are LNHDA and SQIVND (reference sequence). Losses at the gene ends were 5 bases for V and 7 bases for J; bases not matched to a gene: 8. The CDR3 has 15 residues. As DNA, the CDR3 is TGTGCCAGTAGTTTGATACTAGCGGGGATTAATGAGCAGTTCTTC. It encodes CASSLILAGINEQFF.

This clone was counted only a few times. The chain combines TRBV19 with TRBJ2-7, with TRBD2 identical over 7 bases. The J segment lost 5 bases and the V segment lost 5 bases, leaving 9 bases of the junction unmatched. Germline CDR1 LNHDA, CDR2 SQIVND (reference sequence). The CDR3 spans 14 residues. CDR3 loop: CASSSGGIRDEQYF. CDR3 DNA sequence: TGTGCCAGTAGTTCGGGGGGTATCCGAGACGAGCAGTACTTC.

The V gene is TRBV5-6, the J gene TRBJ2-7; possibly TRBD2 for D (7 bases). This CDR3 is built from 14 residues. Germline V gene sequence: CDR1 SGHDT, CDR2 YYEEEE. Trimming removed 2 bases from V and 5 bases from J, with 14 bases in between. The DNA for the CDR3 is TGTGCCAGCAGCTTAGGGGGGGGTGACCACGAGCAGTACTTC. Translated, it gives CASSLGGGDHEQYF.